The 9 T cell receptor beta chains given below trace back to one sample, sequenced in a study of blood T cell repertoires in COVID-19. Generated by immunoSEQ multiplex PCR, the TCRdb table keeps only in-frame clones and is missing some. The table includes 200,000 to 250,000 clones, approximately 86% detected once. Sequenced: peripheral blood. The receptors here all came from a young woman who had recovered from COVID-19.

The chain employs TRBV2 and TRBJ1-2, with D uncertain. CDR3 size: 14 residues. Looked up from germline, CDR1 is SNHLY and CDR2 is FYNNEI. Trimming left V 4 bases short and J 7 bases short, with 16 bases between. CDR3 nucleotide sequence: TGTGCCAGCAGTGCCCCAGGCACCCAAGGTGGCTACACCTTC. Encoded protein: CASSAPGTQGGYTF. The whole variable domain, remainder taken from reference TRBV2 and TRBJ1-2, is EPEVTQTPSHQVTQMGQEVILRCVPISNHLYFYWYRQILGQKVEFLVSFYNNEISEKSEIFDDQFSVERPDGSNFTLKIRSTKLEDSAMYFCASSAPGTQGGYTFGSGTRLTVV.

CDR3 bases: TGTGCCAGCAGCTTATCTGAGACCGGGGAGCTGTTTTTT. It encodes CASSLSETGELFF. V gene TRBV13 combines with J gene TRBJ2-2, with D unresolved. Trimming stripped 2 bases from V and 5 bases from J, with 6 bases between. The CDR3 is 13 amino acids. Germline CDR1 PRHDT, CDR2 FYEKMQ (reference sequence).

The CDR3 DNA sequence: TGTGCCAGCAGCGAGGGCCCAGGGGGATACGAGCAGTACTTC. Residues: CASSEGPGGYEQYF. The genes are TRBV9 and TRBJ2-7; 7 nucleotides align to TRBD1. Germline trimming cut 3 bases from V and 4 bases from J; bases unmatched to any gene: 7. The CDR3 consists of 14 residues. Germline V gene sequence: CDR1 SGDLS, CDR2 YYNGEE.

The chain links TRBV11-2 to TRBJ1-1; D gene uncertain. This CDR3 is 15 amino acids long. Trimming stripped 0 bases from V and 3 bases from J, with 11 bases between. Germline CDR1 is SGHAT and CDR2 is FQNNGV. The CDR3 DNA is TGTGCCAGCAGCTTAGAGATGGCCGGGGACACTGAAGCTTTCTTT. This codes for CASSLEMAGDTEAFF. Full variable domain (missing parts from reference TRBV11-2 and TRBJ1-1): EAGVAQSPRYKIIEKRQSVAFWCNPISGHATLYWYQQILGQGPKLLIQFQNNGVVDDSQLPKDRFSAERLKGVDSTLKIQPAKLEDSAVYLCASSLEMAGDTEAFFGQGTRLTVV.

V and J are TRBV19 and TRBJ1-1, with D uncertain. The CDR3 loop spans 13 amino acids. V gave up 2 bases and J gave up 1 base, with 5 bases separating them. Per the germline V gene, CDR1 is LNHDA and CDR2 is SQIVND (reference sequence). The CDR3 here is CASSITENTEAFF. For the CDR3, the DNA is TGTGCCAGTAGTATAACAGAGAACACTGAAGCTTTCTTT.

V gene TRBV6-2 or TRBV6-3 combines with J gene TRBJ1-2; 9 bases match TRBD1. This CDR3 comprises 17 residues. Per the germline V gene, CDR1 is MNHEY and CDR2 is SVGEGT. V was pared by 4 bases and J by 4 bases, with 13 bases of the junction left unmatched. The CDR3 DNA follows: TGTGCCAGCAGTTCCGAACTAACAGGGGGCTTTCTCTATGGCTACACCTTC. It encodes CASSSELTGGFLYGYTF.

This chain joins TRBV9 and TRBJ2-7; no reliable D call. CDR3 length equals 11 residues. The V end lost 3 bases, the J end lost 12 bases, and 13 bases lay between the germline ends. CDR1 is SGDLS, CDR2 YYNGEE, per germline. CDR3 coding DNA: TGTGCCAGCAGCGCCTTTCTGGAGAGGTACTTC. This gives the protein CASSAFLERYF.

The chain recombines TRBV4-1 with TRBJ1-1, with D perhaps matching TRBD1 (6 bases). The CDR3 has 14 amino acids. Germline values: CDR1 MGHRA, CDR2 YSYEKL. Trimming took off 5 bases at V and 5 bases at J, with 15 bases between the two ends. In nucleotides, the CDR3 is TGCGCCAGCAGCTGGAGGTCAGGGGTGACTGAAGCTTTCTTT. Protein: CASSWRSGVTEAFF.

This clone was detected only once. The rearrangement links TRBV19 to TRBJ1-4; D gene ambiguous. The CDR3 runs 15 residues. Between the trimmed V and J ends, which lost 6 bases and 0 bases, there was a span of 11 bases. Germline CDR1 is LNHDA and CDR2 is SQIVND (reference sequence). The CDR3 region is CASSPPRATNEKLFF. DNA for the CDR3: TGTGCCAGTAGCCCCCCCCGGGCAACTAATGAAAAACTGTTTTTT.